One TCR beta chain is described in this entry. No antigen is known for it. V lost 8 bases and J 3 bases, leaving 11 bases between the germline ends. Germline lookup yields CDR1 LNHDA and CDR2 SQIVND (reference sequence). The length of the CDR3 is 13 residues. The data stem from a study of cytomegalovirus exposure and HLA in healthy donors. Study conclusions and caveats: Among the CMV-associated chains, a few were confirmed in vitro as specific for CMV antigens. Usually a TCR sequence was rare, but some public TCRs were found in many donors. The authors enumerated roughly 180 TCR beta chains as linked to cytomegalovirus.

Profiled with immunoSEQ multiplex PCR; TCRdb holds only in-frame clones, not every one. The table records more than 60,000 clones, nearly 96% of them present only once. Sequenced sample: PBMCs. The source is a woman aged 18-29 years in good health and CMV-seropositive. The chain combines TRBV19 with TRBJ2-1; possible D gene TRBD1, 5 bases. In DNA form, the CDR3 reads TGTGCCAGTGATCAGGGAATCTACAATGAGCAGTTCTTC. As protein: CASDQGIYNEQFF.